This T cell receptor (beta chain) was captured in a study of cytomegalovirus exposure and HLA in healthy donors. Study-wide context: A prior study identified roughly 110 million unique TCR beta sequences from around 180 million T cells.

PCR involved 60 Vbeta and 13 Jbeta primers. TCRdb keeps only in-frame clones here, not all; method: immunoSEQ multiplex PCR. The sample lists about 130,000 clones, approximately 82% occurring once. Of note for this clone: What it recognizes is unknown.

Study-level findings and limits: Productive rates of about 87% or about 30% were seen for most TCR beta V segments in an earlier analysis. Cytomegalovirus association was listed for 170 or so TCR beta chains. Later analysis revealed greater clonal expansion in HLA-associated TCR beta chains than in equally common others.

Sequencing was done on a sample of PBMCs. The origin of this receptor is a boy aged 2-9 years in good health and CMV-seronegative.

CDR3 amino acids: CASSPEQVSEQYF. The CDR3 DNA reads TGTGCCAGCAGCCCCGAACAGGTCTCCGAGCAGTACTTC. This chain joins TRBV13 and TRBJ2-7, with a weak D call TRBD1 (5 bases). Deletions cut 5 bases from V and 6 bases from J, with 14 bases between. Per germline, CDR1 PRHDT and CDR2 FYEKMQ (reference sequence). This CDR3 region has 13 residues.